The TCR beta chain described here comes from a study of blood T cells in healthy people across ages. Primed by a sample-barcoded 5' primer and a J-beta primer mix, a second PCR proceeded for roughly 7 to 11 cycles. MiXCR was run by TCRdb on the 5' RACE reads, yielding one entry per CDR3 protein. The sample carries about a million distinct CDR3 sequences, around 49% recorded once. Germline CDR1 and CDR2: MNHNS and SASEGT. The CDR3 is 16 residues long. The V and J ends lost 0 bases and 7 bases respectively, with 13 bases between them. The sequencing input was blood. The TCR comes from a man in his thirties or forties in good health. This chain connects TRBV6-1 to TRBJ1-6, with a possible D match to TRBD1 (5 bases). CDR3 nucleotide sequence: TGTGCCAGCAGTGAAGCGCGACGGGGGTTAAATTCACCCCTCCACTTT. It is translated as CASSEARRGLNSPLHF.